The clone carrying this T cell receptor beta chain was seen many times. These data originate in a study of response to subunit inactivated influenza vaccine. CDR3 length equals 16 residues. The V end lost 0 bases, the J end lost 4 bases, and 15 bases lay between the germline ends. Germline V gene sequence: CDR1 LGHNA, CDR2 YSLEER. TCRdb independently ran MiXCR on the RT-PCR reads; one entry per CDR3 protein. The sample lists some 570,000 distinct CDR3 sequences; around 11% were seen once. The same data also went into a second study, on T cells expressing NK-cell markers. That publication notes: Libraries used 5'RACE template switching adding universal primer site and UMIs. Researchers report these clonotypes also headed the CD3+CD56-NKG2C+ fraction in a handful of donors.

The TCR was taken from a man aged 50 or older who received an inactivated influenza vaccine. This sequence joins TRBV4-3 and TRBJ1-1; a weak D match, TRBD1 (6 bases). Sequencing was performed on PBMCs from blood, taken on the day of vaccination. The CDR3 sequence: CASSQDPGGRTTEAFF. CDR3 nucleotide sequence: TGCGCCAGCAGCCAAGACCCTGGGGGCAGGACCACTGAAGCTTTCTTT.